This T cell receptor (beta chain) was captured in a study of regulatory T cells in long-lasting Graves disease. This clonotype appeared a few times. Germline lookup yields CDR1 MGHRA and CDR2 YSYEKL. V was pared by 7 bases and J by 6 bases, with 5 bases of the junction left unmatched. The CDR3 is 15 amino acids. As to time point: newly diagnosed GD, antithyroid drugs for less than 3 months. TCR sequences were obtained from RNA taken from PBMCs. HTBI primers from iRepertoire and Arm-PCR of CDR3 regions yielded the TCR beta libraries. TCRdb re-analysed the multiplex PCR reads in MiXCR, keeping a single row per CDR3 protein. The sample has hundreds of thousands of distinct CDR3 sequences, 16% seen once. The data also belong to a second study, concerning T cells in Graves' hyperthyroidism and ophthalmopathy.

Here the sequenced sample was peripheral blood mononuclear cells (PBMCs), taken at new diagnosis, from a patient treated with antithyroid drugs. This clonotype was sampled from a woman in her 30s with Graves disease. The rearrangement links TRBV4-1 to TRBJ2-2, with TRBD2 matching over 13 bases. The CDR3 DNA is TGCGCCAGCAACGGACTAGCGGGAGCCGCCGGGGAGCTGTTTTTT. Translating it yields CASNGLAGAAGELFF.